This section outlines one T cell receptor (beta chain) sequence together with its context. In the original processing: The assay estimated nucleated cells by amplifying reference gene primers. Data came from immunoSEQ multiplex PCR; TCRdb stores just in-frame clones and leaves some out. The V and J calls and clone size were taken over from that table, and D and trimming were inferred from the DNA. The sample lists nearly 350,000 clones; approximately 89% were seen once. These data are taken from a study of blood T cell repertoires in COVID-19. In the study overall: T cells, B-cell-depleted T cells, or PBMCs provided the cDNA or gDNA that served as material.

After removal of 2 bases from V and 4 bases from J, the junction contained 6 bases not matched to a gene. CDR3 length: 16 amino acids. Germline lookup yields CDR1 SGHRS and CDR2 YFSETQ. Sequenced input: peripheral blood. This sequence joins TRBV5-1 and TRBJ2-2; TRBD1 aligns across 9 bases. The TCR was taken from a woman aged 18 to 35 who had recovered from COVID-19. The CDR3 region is CASSFTGQGLTGELFF. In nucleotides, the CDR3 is TGCGCCAGCAGCTTTACGGGACAGGGCCTCACCGGGGAGCTGTTTTTT.